The T cell receptor beta chain under discussion was sequenced for a study of tumor-infiltrating lymphocytes in primary liver carcinoma. Study findings and constraints: Left bulk and unsorted, the samples did not allow CD4+ and CD8+ repertoires to be compared.

V lost 2 bases, J lost 7 bases, and 9 bases lay in between. This CDR3 comprises 13 residues. Germline-derived CDR1 and CDR2 are MNHNS and SASEGT. Germline DNA was also extracted, while the blood RNA originated from unsorted whole blood. This clonotype was counted once. The antigen is not known. A read error may be the cause here, since a much bigger clone is one base away. The authors made TCR beta cDNA from around 500 ng total RNA with a constant-region primer. ARM-PCR, slightly modified, supplied the TCR beta libraries through three nested multiplex PCR rounds. The first two PCR rounds used TRBV1-TRBV30 primers with a Cbeta primer, around 10 cycles each. TCRdb recomputed calls from the multiplex PCR reads with MiXCR, one row per CDR3 protein. The sample has around 330,000 distinct CDR3 sequences, less than 75% seen once; the top ten hold approximately 9%.

The TCR comes from a man aged 40-50 years with primary liver carcinoma and hepatitis B virus infection. Material: peripheral blood. The V gene is TRBV6-1, the J gene TRBJ1-5; D unresolved. Here the CDR3 reads CASSEWVRQPQHF. In DNA, the CDR3 is TGTGCCAGCAGTGAATGGGTGAGACAGCCCCAGCATTTT.